The sequence of this TCR beta chain was determined in a study of blood T cell repertoires in COVID-19. At the level of the study: T cells, B-cell-depleted T cells, or PBMCs provided the cDNA or gDNA that served as material.

The table came from immunoSEQ multiplex PCR; TCRdb's copy has only in-frame clones and leaves some out. Among approximately 170,000 clones, 85% to 95% were seen once, and the ten largest hold less than 2%. CDR1 and CDR2 from the germline V gene are KGHSH and LQKENI. The CDR3 covers 14 residues. Trimming shortened V by 3 bases and J by 1 base, and 8 bases separated the two germline ends. One Seattle source followed patients from active infection through their disease course. The clonotype was recovered from a woman aged 55-70 years with COVID-19, enrolled during active disease. The chain is built from TRBV18 and TRBJ2-3; D call uncertain. Sequenced input: peripheral blood. This CDR3 reads CASSPGFRTDTQYF. The CDR3 DNA is TGTGCCAGCTCACCGGGCTTTCGCACAGATACGCAGTATTTT.